This TCR beta chain was identified in a study of regulatory T cells in long-lasting Graves disease. Time point in this sample: newly diagnosed GD, antithyroid drugs for less than 3 months. The authors made the TCR library using RNA they extracted from PBMCs. This CDR3 has 15 amino acids. V was pared by 7 bases and J by 5 bases, with 17 bases between. Germline lookup yields CDR1 SNHLY and CDR2 FYNNEI. Arm-PCR of CDR3 regions and iRepertoire HTBI primers were the basis on which TCR beta libraries were built. TCRdb analysed the multiplex PCR reads with MiXCR anew, one entry per CDR3 protein. This repertoire shows 500,000 or so distinct CDR3 sequences, around 15% found once; its top ten account for 10% to 15%. These sequences were also reported in another study, on T cells in Graves' hyperthyroidism and ophthalmopathy.

The origin of this receptor is a man aged 35 to 55 with Graves disease. Specimen: peripheral blood mononuclear cells (PBMCs), collected at new diagnosis, from a patient treated with antithyroid drugs. This sequence joins TRBV2 and TRBJ2-2, with no clear D. CDR3 bases: TGTGCCAGCACCCCGAACGGATTCGGGACCGGGGAGCTGTTTTTT. Translating gives CASTPNGFGTGELFF.